This TCR beta chain was identified during a study of Tregs in tolerant kidney transplant recipients. Study in general: CD4+CD25+CD127- cells came from approximately 3-day belatacept mixed lymphocyte reactions, some with roughly 5-day graft donor restimulation. Sorting used antibodies to exclude donor cells.

Points from the study as a whole: The most relevant donor-specific Treg TCRbeta repertoire apparently came from expansion with activated donor B cells.

TCRdb's table, derived via immunoSEQ multiplex PCR, lists solely in-frame clones and lacks some. Of 15,000 to 20,000 clones in the sample, around three fifths were seen once. This CDR3 contains 13 residues. V gave up 4 bases and J gave up 5 bases; unmatched junction bases: 4. CDR1 is SQVTM and CDR2 is ANQGSEA in the germline V gene. Remarks on this clone: The antigen is undetermined.

The sequenced material came from Tregs from blood cultured with allogeneic cells. The chain recombines TRBV29-1 with TRBJ1-4, with 7 bases lining up with TRBD1. This TCR was sampled from a human donor in good health. Here the CDR3 DNA reads TGCAGCGTTGGCCCAGGGGGAAATGAAAAACTGTTTTTT. Encoded protein: CSVGPGGNEKLFF.